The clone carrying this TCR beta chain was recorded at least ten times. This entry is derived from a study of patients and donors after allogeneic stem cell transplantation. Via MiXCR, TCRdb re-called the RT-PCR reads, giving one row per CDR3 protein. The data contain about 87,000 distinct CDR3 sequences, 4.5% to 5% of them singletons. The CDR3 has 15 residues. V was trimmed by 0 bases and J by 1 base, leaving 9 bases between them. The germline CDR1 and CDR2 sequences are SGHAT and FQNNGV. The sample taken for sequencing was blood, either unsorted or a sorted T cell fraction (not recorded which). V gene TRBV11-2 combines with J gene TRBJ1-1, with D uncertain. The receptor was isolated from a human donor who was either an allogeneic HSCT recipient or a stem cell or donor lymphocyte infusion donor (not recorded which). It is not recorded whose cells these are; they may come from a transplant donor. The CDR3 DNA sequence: TGTGCCAGCAGCTTAGACCCCTCAGCGAACACTGAAGCTTTCTTT. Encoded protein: CASSLDPSANTEAFF.